The clone carrying this TCR beta chain occurred many times. A universal primer site came from template switching; cDNA carried unique molecular identifiers. One entry per CDR3 protein results from TCRdb running MiXCR on the 5' RACE reads. The repertoire holds about 250,000 distinct CDR3 sequences, with around 8% as singletons. Germline V gives CDR1 LGHNA, CDR2 YNFKEQ. The CDR3 is 19 residues long. With 0 bases clipped from V and 0 bases from J, the junction kept 9 bases outside the gene matches. This sample stems from a study of identical twins. The same sample was also used in a study of yellow fever vaccine responses in identical twins.

The clonotype was recovered from a woman younger than 30 in good health. The rearrangement links TRBV4-2 to TRBJ2-2, with 8 bases matching TRBD1. Specimen: CD8+ T cells sorted from blood. This CDR3 reads CASSQDGAGGGSNTGELFF. The CDR3 DNA reads TGTGCCAGCAGCCAAGATGGGGCAGGGGGCGGATCGAACACCGGGGAGCTGTTTTTT.